This T cell receptor (beta chain) was sequenced for a study of naive and memory T cell subsets (dated by TCRdb to about 2017). For context, the study as a whole: An open-source, UMI-based TCR alpha and beta sequencing pipeline was applied to sorted naive and memory peripheral blood T cell subsets. RNA was DNase-treated and reverse transcribed with TCR constant-region primers, mostly using SuperScript III. The functional CMV T cell responses agreed completely with IgG serology results.

From the second PCR step onward, the TCR alpha chain libraries and the TCR beta chain libraries were amplified separately. CMV status of each donor was established by measuring IFNgamma production from CD4+ T cells after fresh PBMCs were stimulated overnight with CMV viral lysate. CD4 T cells were positively selected with Miltenyi beads, followed by positive selection of CD8 T cells from the CD4-negative fraction. After staining for CD3, CD4, CD8, CD45RA, CD27 and a live/dead dye, cells were sorted on a BD Aria II into four subsets based on CD45RA and CD27. A few healthy volunteers provided blood, and the blood of each volunteer was split into CD4 and CD8 T cells and then into four differentiation subsets. Approximately 120 ml of peripheral blood was collected from each donor, and PBMC were isolated by Ficoll-Paque PLUS density-gradient centrifugation. After sorting, cells were lysed in RLT buffer, RNA was extracted using a Qiagen RNeasy kit, and the extracted RNA was stored at -80 degrees C.

This clonotype was recorded a few times. This clone's antigen is unknown. No much larger clone exists at a distance of one base, and base qualities are not known. Library preparation was by UMI-ligation and nested PCR. The beta constant-region primer consisted of an equimolar mixture of two oligonucleotides that together covered TRBC1 and TRBC2. Four rounds of PCR were used to amplify ligated cDNA, with nested alpha and beta constant-region primers being used together with the SP2 primer. A single-stranded oligonucleotide bearing the SP2 primer plus a 12-nucleotide UMI was ligated onto the 3' end of the cDNA by T4 RNA ligase 1. Incubation of the ligation reaction was carried out at 16 degrees C for about 19-25 hours. PCR2 was typically run as a SYBR Green qPCR and stopped at a predetermined threshold to prevent over-amplification. Apart from the first purification, every purification step used Agencourt AMPure XP magnetic beads. Library amounts were measured by Qubit and library quality was assessed on a TapeStation, where the main peak was expected at around 650 bp. The pooled libraries were sequenced on an Illumina MiSeq using v2 2x251 paired-end kits, which usually yielded 1-2 million reads per sample. Libraries were pooled at about 3.7 nM per sample, and 5-7% PhiX was added to improve cluster recognition. Under the source paper's analysis protocol: Using tag matching that tolerated one base-pair mismatch, Decombinator assigned V and J genes to FASTQ reads that had been processed by Demultiplexor. Collapsinator relied on UMIs to fix sequencing errors as well as frequency errors caused by PCR heterogeneity. CDR3Translator translated TCRs and extracted CDR3s from the conserved cysteine to the FGXG phenylalanine, flagging non-productive sequences. Gini, Shannon entropy and inverse Simpson indices were calculated on repertoires subsampled to equal numbers of UMI-defined TCRs. Within the linear range, a power law was fitted to clonotype abundance distributions using maximum likelihood. Similar UMI counts, unique TCR numbers and clonal distributions were obtained with the pipeline and with MIGEC on one naive CD8 sample. In one analysis, naive TCRs also found in any memory subset of the same donor were removed from the naive repertoire. A set of approximately 6,800 CMV-associated CDR3 sequences, compiled from VDJdb and a published dataset, was used to search the repertoires. TCRdb ran its own pipeline on the public reads, namely fastp trimming at Q25 and MiXCR clone calling, and kept in-frame beta chains. Identical CDR3 protein sequences are pooled into one entry, listed with their most common genes and DNA. The authors' filters were not applied to this entry. For this sample the table gives around 160,000 distinct CDR3 sequences, of which approximately 24% were detected only once. Around 0.097% of the sample is taken by the ten largest.

What the study reported, not specific to this receptor: TCR abundance followed a power law with an exponent that was different for naive and memory subsets but consistent across the three individuals. A few larger clonotypes were present in naive repertoires, particularly the CD8 repertoires, and these clonotypes were possibly memory cells re-expressing CD45RA. In both CD4 and CD8 cells, going from naive through CM, EM and EMRA, the Gini index went up while Shannon and inverse Simpson diversity went down. RNA-based TCR counts may be influenced by expression changes linked to T cell activation and differentiation. Single alpha or beta chain sequences, rather than paired alpha/beta receptors, were used to define clonotypes. The repertoire findings for the naive and memory subsets could not be validated against a ground truth because none was available. Once error correction was done, more than 95% of naive TCR sequences showed up just once, which made the naive abundance distributions much steeper than those of the memory subsets.

Taken from the germline V gene, the CDR1 and CDR2 loops are SGHRS and YFSETQ. From the cysteine through the phenylalanine, the CDR3 covers 16 amino acids. Just the 48-base CDR3 DNA is kept, in frame starting at base 1. A distance of 18 bases separates the germline ends of V and J, which lose 0 bases and 8 bases respectively. The rearrangement joined TRBV5-1 to TRBJ2-1, with an unclear D gene assignment. The specimen sequenced was naive CD4+ T cells from blood. The cell subset or site label for this specimen denotes: naive T cells, CD45RA high CD27+. The source is a human donor in good health. The nucleotides read TGCGCCAGCAGCTTGGGCGGACGCCCTGGGAACGATGAGCAGTTCTTC. Its protein reads: CASSLGGRPGNDEQFF.